The next 17 T cell receptor beta chains were all read from a single sample in a study of cytomegalovirus exposure and HLA in healthy donors (dated by TCRdb to about 2017). Library preparation employed the immunoSEQ multiplex PCR assay. The multiplex PCR relied on a mix of 60 forward primers for TCR Vbeta segments and 13 reverse primers for TCR Jbeta segments. Sourced from immuneACCESS, this table was stored by TCRdb with only in-frame sequences that have V and J called. A share of the clones is absent; for the studies checked, an unresolved V gene accounts for under half, and the remainder has no known explanation. This sample lists roughly 68,000 clones; 77% were detected once. The top ten clonotypes cover about 5% of the sample. The sequenced sample was PBMCs. These TCRs come from a male donor in good health and CMV-seropositive.

This clone was detected a few times. An end of the junction differs from the germline gene, which may be a read error. The J gene is TRBJ2-1, the V gene TRBV13; D perhaps matches TRBD1 (6 bases). The CDR3 has 13 residues. Germline V gene sequence: CDR1 PRHDT, CDR2 FYEKMQ (reference sequence). CDR3 region: CASSVGQLNEQFF. The DNA of the CDR3 is TGTGCCAGCAGCGTAGGACAGCTAAATGAGCAGTTCTTC.

The CDR3 nucleotides read TGTGCCATCAGAGACTCAGGGGGACCGAATGAAAAACTGTTTTTT. Translating gives CAIRDSGGPNEKLFF. The V gene is TRBV10-3, the J gene TRBJ1-4, with 7 bases matching TRBD1. The germline CDR1 and CDR2 sequences are ENHRY and SYGVKD. The CDR3 contains 15 residues. Trimming removed 6 bases from V and 5 bases from J; junction bases left unmatched: 9.

This clone was seen only a few times. The chain uses TRBV5-1 and TRBJ2-7; 7 bases match TRBD1. With V trimmed by 3 bases and J by 4 bases, 1 base remained unmatched. This CDR3 is built from 12 residues. Germline CDR1 reads SGHRS; CDR2 reads YFSETQ. Here the CDR3 reads CASSWDRYEQYF. The DNA of the CDR3 is TGCGCCAGCAGCTGGGACAGATACGAGCAGTACTTC.

The V call is TRBV7-2, the J call TRBJ2-1; D ambiguous. CDR1 is SGHTA, CDR2 FQGNSA, per germline. The CDR3 is 12 residues long. V lost 2 bases, J lost 6 bases, and 5 bases lay in between. CDR3 residues: CASSLSINEQFF. The CDR3 nucleotides read TGTGCCAGCAGCTTATCCATCAATGAGCAGTTCTTC. Using reference TRBV7-2 and TRBJ2-1 for the parts outside the CDR3, the full variable domain is GAGVSQSPSNKVTEKGKDVELRCDPISGHTALYWYRQSLGQGLEFLIYFQGNSAPDKSGLPSDRFSAERTGGSVSTLTIQRTQQEDSAVYLCASSLSINEQFFGPGTRLTVL.

The V and J genes are TRBV28 and TRBJ1-2; 8 nucleotides align to TRBD1. The CDR3 runs 15 residues. J gave up 7 bases and V 3 bases, and 10 bases lay outside the gene matches. Looked up from germline, CDR1 is MDHEN and CDR2 is SYDVKM. CDR3: CASSLADRVSGGYTF. DNA for the CDR3: TGTGCCAGCAGTTTGGCGGACAGGGTGTCTGGTGGCTACACCTTC.

The gene calls are TRBV19 and TRBJ1-3; the D is unclear. The germline V gene has CDR1 LNHDA and CDR2 SQIVND (reference sequence). V was pared by 3 bases and J by 0 bases, with 12 bases between. CDR3 size: 16 residues. The CDR3: CASSILTGSSGNTIYF. CDR3 coding DNA: TGTGCCAGTAGTATCCTGACGGGAAGCTCTGGAAACACCATATATTTT.

The J gene is TRBJ1-2, the V gene TRBV7-2; 12 bases fit TRBD1. The CDR3 totals 15 residues. Germline lookup yields CDR1 SGHTA and CDR2 FQGNSA. V gave up 5 bases and J gave up 7 bases; unmatched junction bases: 8. CDR3 protein: CASSTGTGGGGGYTF. The CDR3 nucleotides are TGTGCCAGCAGCACCGGGACAGGGGGCGGGGGTGGCTACACCTTC.

The chain combines TRBV19 with TRBJ1-1; D possibly corresponds to TRBD1 (5 bases). The CDR3 has 16 residues. CDR1 LNHDA and CDR2 SQIVND come from the germline V gene (reference sequence). With 3 bases removed from V and 0 bases from J, the gap between germline ends came to 14 bases. CDR3 residues: CASSIAQGWMNTEAFF. The DNA for the CDR3 is TGTGCCAGTAGTATCGCGCAGGGATGGATGAACACTGAAGCTTTCTTT.

This sequence joins TRBV27 and TRBJ1-1, with 8 bases fitting TRBD1. This CDR3 region has 12 residues. J gave up 7 bases and V 6 bases, and 4 bases lay outside the gene matches. The V gene's germline CDR1 is MNHEY and CDR2 SMNVEV (reference sequence). In DNA form, the CDR3 reads TGTGCCAGCAGCCGGACAGGGCTTGAAGCTTTCTTT. Translation gives CASSRTGLEAFF.

The chain has TRBV6-5 and TRBJ2-5; D might be TRBD2 (6 bases). V dropped 5 bases and J dropped 7 bases, with 20 bases sitting between them. Per germline, CDR1 MNHEY and CDR2 SVGAGI. CDR3 length: 15 residues. The CDR3, as DNA: TGTGCCAGCAGTACCCGCGGGGTGGGGGTCGGGACCCAGTACTTC. It is translated as CASSTRGVGVGTQYF.

The chain employs TRBV11-2 and TRBJ2-7; TRBD1 matches 10 bases. Germline loops: CDR1 SGHAT, CDR2 FQNNGV. This CDR3 comprises 15 residues. V shed 8 bases and J 5 bases; nucleotides not matched to a gene: 12. This chain's CDR3 is CASGDRGLNLHEQYF. DNA of the CDR3: TGTGCCAGCGGAGACAGGGGGCTCAACTTGCACGAGCAGTACTTC.

The chain is built from TRBV6-6 and TRBJ2-1; TRBD1 agrees at 9 bases. This CDR3 spans 14 amino acids. Germline V lookup: CDR1 MNHNY, CDR2 SVGAGI (reference sequence). J lost 5 bases, V lost 7 bases, and 6 bases had no gene match. The CDR3 DNA sequence: TGTGCCAGCAAGCTGGGACAGGGAGACAATGAGCAGTTCTTC. Its translation is CASKLGQGDNEQFF.

This clone has a single count. This chain connects TRBV5-4 to TRBJ1-1; D perhaps matches TRBD1 (5 bases). The ends were cut back, 0 bases at V and 3 bases at J, with 9 bases in the middle. Germline-derived CDR1 and CDR2 are SGHNT and YYREEE (reference sequence). The CDR3 has 14 amino acids. CDR3 DNA: TGTGCCAGCAGCTTGGCCAGGGACTACACTGAAGCTTTCTTT. Translating it yields CASSLARDYTEAFF.

The chain is built from TRBV7-9 and TRBJ2-7, with 8 bases fitting TRBD1. The CDR3 extends over 14 amino acids. Germline CDR1 and CDR2: SEHNR and FQNEAQ (reference sequence). V gave up 4 bases and J gave up 2 bases; unmatched junction bases: 4. The CDR3 DNA reads TGTGCCAGCAGCTCCGGACAGGGCGCCTACGAGCAGTACTTC. This gives the protein CASSSGQGAYEQYF.

This sequence joins TRBV15 and TRBJ1-4; D unclear. V was shortened by 1 base and J by 8 bases, with 8 bases between the two germline ends. The length of the CDR3 is 13 residues. Germline CDR1 reads LNHNV; CDR2 reads YYDKDF (reference sequence). CDR3 protein: CATSRVESEKLFF. The CDR3, as DNA: TGTGCCACCAGCAGAGTGGAGTCAGAAAAACTGTTTTTT.

The chain joins TRBV15 to TRBJ2-1, with TRBD2 matching over 10 bases. J gave up 8 bases and V 0 bases, and 7 bases lay outside the gene matches. Germline CDR1 reads LNHNV; CDR2 reads YYDKDF (reference sequence). The CDR3 length is 16 residues. In DNA, the CDR3 is TGTGCCACCAGCAGAGATGAACTAGCGGGGACCGATGAGCAGTTCTTC. Amino acids: CATSRDELAGTDEQFF.

The chain is built from TRBV5-4 and TRBJ2-1, with D possibly matching TRBD2 (5 bases). The length of the CDR3 is 13 residues. From germline, CDR1 is SGHNT and CDR2 YYREEE (reference sequence). V gave up 0 bases and J gave up 8 bases, with 9 bases separating them. The CDR3 region is CASSLAGSDEQFF. CDR3 sequence (DNA): TGTGCCAGCAGCTTGGCGGGGTCCGATGAGCAGTTCTTC.